This T cell receptor beta chain was captured in a study of shared clonotypes between healthy human individuals. The study's findings and limits: Sequencing depth was expected to influence donor clonotype sharing.

Roughly 27,000 T cell genomes, or around 300 ng DNA, went into replicate PCRs of unsorted PBMC. Here immunoSEQ multiplex PCR was the method, and the copy in TCRdb shows in-frame clones only, minus some. The repertoire consists of some 510,000 clones, with 79% occurring once and the leading ten covering roughly 13%. About this clone: The antigen remains unidentified.

Each sample came from a Caucasian adult donor living in Nashville, Tennessee. CDR3 length equals 17 residues. Unmatched junction bases numbered 11, after V lost 5 bases and J lost 1 base. Germline lookup yields CDR1 MNHEY and CDR2 SMNVEV (reference sequence). Sequencing was carried out using PBMCs. The V and J genes are TRBV27 and TRBJ2-7; TRBD2 aligns across 10 bases. The sequence was collected from a woman aged 35 to 49 in good health. Some clones in this sample may be carry-over from other donors' samples. CDR3 loop: CASSPALAGGRSYEQYF. CDR3 sequence (DNA): TGTGCCAGCAGTCCCGCTTTAGCGGGAGGCCGATCCTACGAGCAGTACTTC.